The 14 T cell receptor beta chains below were found in one sample sequenced in a study of blood T cell repertoires in COVID-19 (TCRdb year 2020). The library was built by means of the immunoSEQ multiplex PCR assay. TCRdb retrieved this table from immuneACCESS and kept in-frame rearrangements only. Not all clones are present; in checked studies, unresolved V genes account for under half, and no reason is known for the remainder. The sample table shows 200,000 to 250,000 clones, and 83% are seen once. The top ten clonotypes cover nearly 5% of the sample. Sample: PBMCs or T cells enriched from blood (not recorded which). The receptors shown here come from a woman aged 45-60 years who had been exposed to COVID-19.

In its sample, this clone was seen a few times. The rearrangement joins TRBV5-6 to TRBJ1-2, with 7 positions matching TRBD1. CDR1 is SGHDT, CDR2 YYEEEE, per germline. CDR3 size: 13 residues. Trimming removed 5 bases from V and 2 bases from J; junction bases left unmatched: 3. The CDR3 bases are TGTGCCAGCAGGCTACAGGGGAACTATGGCTACACCTTC. Its translation is CASRLQGNYGYTF.

The rearrangement links TRBV27 to TRBJ1-1; TRBD1 agrees at 12 bases. V was clipped by 0 bases and J by 2 bases; unmatched bases: 4. This CDR3 comprises 17 residues. Germline V CDR1 and CDR2: MNHEY, SMNVEV (reference sequence). In DNA, the CDR3 is TGTGCCAGCAGTTTATCGGGGACAGGGGGCGTCAACACTGAAGCTTTCTTT. It is translated as CASSLSGTGGVNTEAFF.

V and J are TRBV3-1 (or the pseudogene TRBV3-2) and TRBJ2-1; D is unclear. In germline, CDR1 is LGHDT, CDR2 YNNKEL (reference sequence). Between the trimmed V and J ends, which lost 1 base and 1 base, there was a span of 17 bases. This CDR3 comprises 18 residues. In DNA, the CDR3 is TGTGCCAGCAGCCAAGTGATGAAAGCCCTAAATTCCTACAATGAGCAGTTCTTC. Translating it yields CASSQVMKALNSYNEQFF.

This clone was detected only once. J is TRBJ1-6 and V is TRBV19, with TRBD1 matching 7 bases. The V and J ends lost 0 bases and 11 bases, in that order; junction bases with no gene match: 7. This CDR3 comprises 15 residues. Germline V gene data show CDR1 as LNHDA and CDR2 as SQIVND (reference sequence). CDR3 sequence reads: CASSIDRQGGAPLHF. The CDR3 DNA sequence: TGTGCCAGTAGTATAGATCGACAGGGTGGGGCACCCCTCCACTTT.

Here the CDR3 DNA reads TGTGCCAGCAGCGCGGGGGGGACAGGGATACAAGAGACCCAGTACTTC. As protein: CASSAGGTGIQETQYF. The rearrangement links TRBV9 to TRBJ2-5, with D perhaps TRBD1 (9 bases). This CDR3 has 16 residues. CDR1 and CDR2 (germline): SGDLS, YYNGEE. Trimming cost V 3 bases and J 2 bases, with 17 bases left between them.

The V gene is TRBV9, the J gene TRBJ1-3, with D possibly TRBD1 on 5 matching bases. The CDR3 runs 11 residues. V lost 0 bases to trimming and J lost 11 bases, with 6 bases between them. CDR1 and CDR2 from the germline V gene are SGDLS and YYNGEE. The CDR3: CASSVGGAIYF. In DNA, the CDR3 is TGTGCCAGCAGCGTAGGGGGGGCCATATATTTT.

With respect to this clone: In the same sample, other DNA sequences code for this CDR3. The chain combines TRBV4-1 with TRBJ1-5; D possibly corresponds to TRBD1 (5 bases). V gave up 0 bases and J gave up 4 bases, with 10 bases separating them. The CDR3 is 15 amino acids. Germline V CDR1 and CDR2: MGHRA, YSYEKL. CDR3 region: CASSQDRGINQPQHF. The CDR3 DNA is TGCGCCAGCAGCCAAGATAGGGGCATAAATCAGCCCCAGCATTTT.

The chain employs TRBV9 and TRBJ1-1, with D unclear. V gave up 0 bases and J gave up 6 bases, with 15 bases separating them. CDR1 is SGDLS, CDR2 YYNGEE, per germline. This CDR3 region has 15 residues. The CDR3 spells CASSVAGEGGAEAFF. In nucleotides, the CDR3 is TGTGCCAGCAGCGTAGCTGGAGAGGGAGGCGCTGAAGCTTTCTTT.

The chain is built from TRBV11-1 and TRBJ2-3; D gene unclear. Trimming took 4 bases from V and 5 from J, leaving 7 bases between them. In germline, CDR1 is SGHAT, CDR2 FQDESV (reference sequence). The CDR3 spans 12 residues. Here the CDR3 DNA reads TGTGCCAGCAGCTACTCCGGAGATACGCAGTATTTT. This encodes CASSYSGDTQYF.

A few counts support this clone. J is TRBJ2-5 and V is TRBV2; a weak D match, TRBD2 (6 bases). From germline, CDR1 is SNHLY and CDR2 FYNNEI. V lost 0 bases, J lost 4 bases, and 9 bases lay in between. CDR3 length equals 14 residues. The CDR3 coding sequence is TGTGCCAGCAGTGAAGCGGGGGGTGGAGAGACCCAGTACTTC. Translation: CASSEAGGGETQYF.

The chain uses TRBV28 and TRBJ1-1; D might be TRBD1 (5 bases). This CDR3 contains 15 residues. The V gene's germline CDR1 is MDHEN and CDR2 SYDVKM. The CDR3 region has the DNA TGTTCCGATTCCCCGGCAGGGCGATTGAACACTGAAGCTTTCTTT. This sequence encodes CSDSPAGRLNTEAFF.

The CDR3, as DNA: TGTGCCAGCAGTCTGGGAGACAGGAACCAAGAGACCCAGTACTTC. Encoded protein: CASSLGDRNQETQYF. This chain links TRBV28 with TRBJ2-5; D is perhaps TRBD1 (6 bases). V gave up 5 bases and J gave up 0 bases, with 13 bases separating them. The V gene's germline CDR1 is MDHEN and CDR2 SYDVKM. CDR3 length: 15 residues.

The chain joins TRBV5-8 to TRBJ1-4; 7 nucleotides agree with TRBD1. Per germline, CDR1 SGHTS and CDR2 YDEGEE. V trimming: 0 bases; J trimming: 3 bases; junction bases outside the gene matches: 8. The CDR3 extends over 17 amino acids. CDR3 in amino acids: CASSLGPLGQSNEKLFF. The CDR3 bases are TGTGCCAGCAGCTTGGGGCCCCTGGGACAGTCTAATGAAAAACTGTTTTTT.

The gene calls are TRBV24-1 and TRBJ1-2; no firm D call. Germline CDR1 is KGHDR and CDR2 is SFDVKD. This CDR3 is built from 13 residues. Trimming took off 4 bases at V and 8 bases at J, with 13 bases between the two ends. CDR3 loop: CATSENPREGYTF. In DNA form, the CDR3 reads TGTGCCACCAGTGAGAACCCTCGGGAAGGCTACACCTTC.